The 11 T cell receptor beta chains in this list originate from one sample, sequenced in a study of cytomegalovirus exposure and HLA in healthy donors. PCR primers comprised 60 Vbeta and 13 Jbeta primers. Assay used: immunoSEQ multiplex PCR; TCRdb lists only in-frame clones, some missing. The sample has over 150,000 clones; 75% to 85% are singletons. The source material was PBMCs. Source of these receptors: a woman in her forties or fifties in good health and CMV-seropositive.

This clone was counted once. CDR3 DNA: TGTGCCAGCAACCGACTAGTAACCTACAATGAGCAGTTCTTC. Its protein is CASNRLVTYNEQFF. This chain connects TRBV2 to TRBJ2-1, with D tentatively TRBD2 (6 bases). CDR3 length: 14 amino acids. Germline V gene sequence: CDR1 SNHLY, CDR2 FYNNEI. Trimming took 7 bases from V and 2 from J, leaving 12 bases between them.

In DNA form, the CDR3 reads TGTGCCAGCACCCAGTACAATGAGCAGTTCTTC. This codes for CASTQYNEQFF. The rearrangement joins TRBV28 to TRBJ2-1; D is undetermined. The CDR3 length is 11 residues. Trimming removed 7 bases at V and 4 bases at J, with 5 bases between. Germline lookup yields CDR1 MDHEN and CDR2 SYDVKM. The whole variable domain, filled in from reference TRBV28 and TRBJ2-1, reads DVKVTQSSRYLVKRTGEKVFLECVQDMDHENMFWYRQDPGLGLRLIYFSYDVKMKEKGDIPEGYSVSREKKERFSLILESASTNQTSMYLCASTQYNEQFFGPGTRLTVL.

The chain employs TRBV27 and TRBJ1-2; 7 bases match TRBD1. The CDR3 length is 16 residues. The J segment lost 4 bases and the V segment lost 7 bases, leaving 15 bases of the junction unmatched. From germline, CDR1 is MNHEY and CDR2 SMNVEV (reference sequence). CDR3 loop: CASNPRATGPLYGYTF. In DNA form, the CDR3 reads TGTGCCAGCAATCCGAGAGCGACAGGGCCTCTCTATGGCTACACCTTC.

Notes on this clone: A junction end diverges from the germline sequence, so it may reflect a read error. DNA of the CDR3: TGTGCCAGCAGTCGGGACACATCAGGGGCCCCTGGGGCCAACGGCCTGACTTTC. As protein: CASSRDTSGAPGANGLTF. This chain joins TRBV5-5 and TRBJ2-6; D is possibly TRBD1 (6 bases). The CDR3 is made up of 18 amino acids. Per germline, CDR1 SGHKS and CDR2 YYEKEE (reference sequence).

V and J are TRBV7-3 and TRBJ2-3, with 7 bases aligning to TRBD2. This CDR3 comprises 13 residues. With V trimmed by 5 bases and J by 4 bases, 3 bases remained unmatched. Germline V gene sequence: CDR1 SGHTA, CDR2 FQGTGA. CDR3 amino acids: CASSATSADTQYF. In nucleotides, the CDR3 is TGTGCCAGCAGCGCAACTAGCGCAGATACGCAGTATTTT.

The chain combines TRBV9 with TRBJ2-7; D perhaps matches TRBD1 (6 bases). The CDR3 consists of 14 residues. Germline CDR1 reads SGDLS; CDR2 reads YYNGEE. The V gene lost 4 bases and the J gene lost 4 bases, with 15 bases spanning the gap. DNA for the CDR3: TGTGCCAGCAGCCCAGAAGGGACATCGTACGAGCAGTACTTC. Amino acids: CASSPEGTSYEQYF.

The chain links TRBV10-3 to TRBJ2-3, with TRBD1 matching over 12 bases. The V gene's germline CDR1 is ENHRY and CDR2 SYGVKD. The V segment lost 10 bases and the J segment 2 bases; nucleotides outside the gene matches: 7. This CDR3 contains 15 residues. In DNA, the CDR3 is TGTGCCACTTCGGGACAGGGGGCTCTCACAGATACGCAGTATTTT. Translated: CATSGQGALTDTQYF.

The chain combines TRBV15 with TRBJ2-5; 7 positions agree with TRBD1. Germline trimming cut 3 bases from V and 4 bases from J; bases unmatched to any gene: 5. The germline V gene has CDR1 LNHNV and CDR2 YYDKDF (reference sequence). The CDR3 length is 14 residues. Here the CDR3 DNA reads TGTGCCACCAGCAGTCAGGGGGTGAGAGAGACCCAGTACTTC. Its translation is CATSSQGVRETQYF.

This sequence joins TRBV5-4 and TRBJ1-5, with 7 bases aligning to TRBD1. The trim removed 3 bases at V and 6 bases at J, leaving 9 bases unmatched. Germline CDR1 and CDR2: SGHNT and YYREEE (reference sequence). The CDR3 extends over 15 amino acids. CDR3 coding DNA: TGTGCCAGCAGCTCGAACAGGGGCAGTGTTCAGCCCCAGCATTTT. It encodes CASSSNRGSVQPQHF.

This chain uses TRBV15 with TRBJ2-3, with 10 bases that match TRBD2. Germline V gene data show CDR1 as LNHNV and CDR2 as YYDKDF (reference sequence). This CDR3 contains 19 residues. Trimming cost V 3 bases and J 1 base; bases outside gene matches: 13. DNA for the CDR3: TGTGCCACCAGCAGGGGTTCGAGCGGGAGGGTGGGCGGCACAGATACGCAGTATTTT. The encoded protein is CATSRGSSGRVGGTDTQYF. The full variable domain, rest sourced from reference TRBV15 and TRBJ2-3, is DAMVIQNPRYQVTQFGKPVTLSCSQTLNHNVMYWYQQKSSQAPKLLFHYYDKDFNNEADTPDNFQSRRPNTSFCFLDIRSPGLGDTAMYLCATSRGSSGRVGGTDTQYFGPGTRLTVL.

V gene TRBV5-4 combines with J gene TRBJ2-1; 9 bases agree with TRBD2. This CDR3 contains 17 residues. Germline-derived CDR1 and CDR2 are SGHNT and YYREEE (reference sequence). J was trimmed by 1 base and V by 5 bases; bases with no gene match: 10. CDR3 DNA sequence: TGTGCCAGCAGGTTAGCGGGAGCGCCGACTTCCTACAATGAGCAGTTCTTC. Its translation: CASRLAGAPTSYNEQFF. The full variable domain, completed using reference TRBV5-4 and TRBJ2-1, is ETGVTQSPTHLIKTRGQQVTLRCSSQSGHNTVSWYQQALGQGPQFIFQYYREEENGRGNFPPRFSGLQFPNYSSELNVNALELDDSALYLCASRLAGAPTSYNEQFFGPGTRLTVL.